This T cell receptor (beta chain) was sequenced in a study of blood T cell repertoires in COVID-19. The data were produced by immunoSEQ multiplex PCR, yet TCRdb's version contains in-frame clones alone and is incomplete. Among around 380,000 clones, about 89% were seen once, and the ten largest hold around 1.3%. CDR3 length: 14 amino acids. The V and J ends lost 0 bases and 7 bases respectively, with 10 bases between them. Germline lookup yields CDR1 LGHNA and CDR2 YNFKEQ. The rearrangement links TRBV4-2 to TRBJ2-1, with a possible D match to TRBD1 (6 bases). Sequenced input: PBMCs or T cells enriched from blood (not recorded which). The clonotype was recovered from a man aged 25-45 years who had recovered from COVID-19. CDR3 DNA sequence: TGTGCCAGCAGCCAAGATATGGGGGCGAATGAGCAGTTCTTC. This translates into CASSQDMGANEQFF.